Sequencing of this T cell receptor (beta chain) was carried out in a study of T cells in women clearing cervical HPV infection. Study-level information: For cases, blood was sampled a median 149 days after lesion detection, interquartile range roughly 90 to 210 days.

immunoSEQ multiplex PCR used an average of roughly 1,300 ng genomic DNA. Clones were read by immunoSEQ multiplex PCR, and TCRdb kept only the in-frame ones, dropping some. The sample totals around 39,000 clones. Note on this clone: Antigen specificity is unknown. The read halts 3 residues ahead of the CDR3 end, with the missing end drawn from the germline J gene.

Germline V lookup: CDR1 MDHEN, CDR2 SYDVKM. J gave up 3 bases and V 4 bases, and 7 bases lay outside the gene matches. This CDR3 contains 15 residues. Study conclusions and caveats: Richness plus V gene abundances separated cases from controls with AUC roughly 0.83.

The sample taken for sequencing was blood buffy coat. The chain has TRBV28 and TRBJ1-2; 8 bases agree with TRBD1. The origin of this receptor is a woman aged 18 to 75 with a cervical HPV16 infection that either progressed to CIN3+ or cleared (not recorded which). CDR3 region: CASSSQGQGHYGYTF. CDR3 DNA, as far as it was read: TGTGCCAGCAGTTCCCAAGGACAGGGCCACTATGGC.